This record looks at one TCR beta chain sequence and its context. TCRdb reprocessed the PCR reads via MiXCR and lists one record per CDR3 protein. The sample records about 67,000 distinct CDR3 sequences, around a sixth being singletons. These data are taken from a study of molecular identifiers for immune sequencing clone quantification. Germline-derived CDR1 and CDR2 are MNHNY and SVGAGI (reference sequence). CDR3 length equals 20 residues. The V segment lost 0 bases and the J segment 6 bases; nucleotides outside the gene matches: 19. The sequencing input was naive CD8+ T cells from blood, with Jurkat cell RNA spiked in. Noted subset: FACS-sorted CD8+CD4-CCR7+CD45RA+ naive T cells. The rearrangement uses TRBV6-6 and TRBJ2-2; 7 nucleotides agree with TRBD2. The source of this sequence is a human donor in good health. Some libraries in this study had Jurkat cell RNA spiked in. The CDR3 here is CASSYSPGIRFPAGAGELFF. The CDR3 nucleotides are TGTGCCAGCAGTTACTCCCCGGGAATCCGGTTCCCTGCGGGAGCCGGGGAGCTGTTTTTT.